The T cell receptor (beta chain) under discussion was sequenced for a study of OX40 agonist ivuxolimab in advanced cancers. Overall study context: Patients in the trial were receiving intravenous ivuxolimab every 2 weeks, at doses of 0.01 to 10 mg/kg.

The CDR3 is 15 residues long. V lost 0 bases to trimming and J lost 4 bases; unmatched junction nucleotides: 5. Germline V CDR1 and CDR2: SGHRS, YFSETQ. On cycle 4 day 1 and cycle 7 day 1, as well as at baseline, blood was sampled. Clones were read by immunoSEQ multiplex PCR, and TCRdb kept only the in-frame ones, dropping some. Among around 29,000 clones, under 90% were seen once, and the ten largest hold roughly 30%. The sequence derives from an adult with an advanced solid tumor such as melanoma, head and neck, liver or kidney cancer. This sequence joins TRBV5-1 and TRBJ2-3; 7 bases match TRBD1. The material was CD4+ or CD8+ T cells sorted from blood, obtained in a trial of the OX40 agonist ivuxolimab. The chain's CDR3 is CASSLEQGFPDTQYF. The CDR3 region has the DNA TGCGCCAGCAGCTTGGAACAGGGGTTCCCAGATACGCAGTATTTT.